The T cell receptor (delta chain) under discussion was sequenced for a study of gamma-delta chains in newborns, infants, children (dated by TCRdb to between 2018 and 2021). A note on the overall study: According to the study title, microbial exposure causes polyclonal expansion of innate gammadelta T cells right after birth. How innate gammadelta T cell populations in human newborns were shaped by microbial exposure immediately after birth was investigated in the study.

The instrument was an Illumina MiSeq. TCRdb called clones from the public reads with CATT, and repeated DNA sequences were later combined into one row. The sample table holds around 4,100 delta-chain clones, of which 44% were seen once. The ten top clones hold around 9.2% of the sample. This clone counts as medium-sized (0.01 to 0.1%). What antigen it recognizes has not been identified. Base qualities are missing; no much larger clone stands one base away. The same CDR3 also results from other DNA sequences found in this sample. Germline trimming amounts to 2 bases on V and 0 bases on J, with 4 as the count of junction bases outside the gene matches. Taken from the germline V gene, the CDR1 and CDR2 loops are GEAIGNYY and EKD. Inclusive of the bounding cysteine and phenylalanine, the CDR3 is 18 residues long. The only DNA kept is the CDR3, 54 bases in frame from the first base.

The material sequenced was blood, taken at week 6. The receptor was isolated from a child who was a newborn, infant or young child, either healthy, febrile or measles-vaccinated (not recorded which). Here the chain combines TRDV2 and TRDJ3, and 9 junctional nucleotides match TRDD3. The sequence in DNA is TGTGCCTGTGACAGGGTTGGGGGATACTCCTGGGACACCCGACAGATGTTTTTC. It translates to CACDRVGGYSWDTRQMFF.